This T cell receptor (beta chain) was identified in a study of T cells in Graves' hyperthyroidism and ophthalmopathy. CDR3 length: 16 amino acids. Unmatched junction bases numbered 10, after V lost 2 bases and J lost 8 bases. Germline V gene data show CDR1 as MNHEY and CDR2 as SMNVEV (reference sequence). Amplification of TCR beta CDR3 regions was performed using RNA transcripts as template. The study used the HTBI primer set for a first-round RT-PCR of the TCR CDR3. TCRdb re-called the multiplex PCR reads through MiXCR, storing one row per CDR3 protein. The sample includes 500,000 or so distinct CDR3 sequences, roughly 18% of them seen just once.

This chain connects TRBV27 to TRBJ1-4; 8 bases align to TRBD1. Sequenced input: blood. This receptor was identified in a woman between 18 and 29 years old with Graves' ophthalmopathy. The CDR3 reads CASSLHRGGSGEKLFF. CDR3 DNA sequence: TGTGCCAGCAGTTTACACAGGGGGGGAAGTGGAGAAAAACTGTTTTTT. The full variable domain, completed using reference TRBV27 and TRBJ1-4, is EAQVTQNPRYLITVTGKKLTVTCSQNMNHEYMSWYRQDPGLGLRQIYYSMNVEVTDKGDVPEGYKVSRKEKRNFPLILESPSPNQTSLYFCASSLHRGGSGEKLFFGSGTQLSVL.